This T cell receptor beta chain was found in a study of beta chain features in type 1 diabetes (dated by TCRdb to 2017 to 2018). In terms of the full investigation: Mean age, gender distribution, total cell number and subset yield did not differ between patients and healthy donors. A total of 85 million to 140 million sorted cells were examined across all samples, and a strong correlation was observed between cell number per subset and RNA yield. In the study, recently diagnosed type 1 diabetes patients and matched healthy donors were compared on the TCRB repertoires of their sorted circulating CD4+ T cell subsets. Whereas all 28 donors provided naive and central memory subsets, regulatory and stem cell-like memory subsets were isolated from just 8 patients and about eight healthy donors. What the authors observed across the whole study: Fewer insertions and more nucleotide deletions at VDJ recombination sites were observed in patients with type 1 diabetes, implying thymic rearrangement abnormalities. HLA sub-analyses involved small numbers of individuals, so any influence of HLA type on TCRB rearrangement remained unresolved. Naive, central memory and regulatory TCRB repertoires appeared to be more similar among patients than among healthy donors. Shorter templates might have been favored by PCR, but patient and control samples were amplified and corrected together, so both groups would have been affected equally by any skew. Sequencing cDNA rather than genomic DNA could over-represent highly expressing activated cells, although activation and CD3 levels did not differ between groups. In all four CD4+ subsets, TCRB CDR3 length was moderately but significantly shorter in type 1 diabetes patients.

Per the germline V gene, SGHNT is the CDR1 and YENEEA is the CDR2. From its cysteine to its phenylalanine, the CDR3 spans 15 amino acids. Kept here is only the CDR3 DNA, which spans 45 bases and is read in frame from base 1. V has 5 bases trimmed and J has 4 bases trimmed; junction bases matching no gene number 6. The High Capacity cDNA Reverse Transcription Kit was used to reverse transcribe all of the isolated RNA, meaning that expressed TCRB transcripts were what got sequenced. Deep immunoSEQ sequencing was performed on naive, central memory and regulatory T cell samples, with an average of about 3.57 million total reads per sample. Sorted cells were lysed in RLT buffer and RNA was extracted with DNase-treated RNeasy Micro or Mini kits, depending on cell number. Each cell subset was processed on its own to prevent cross-contamination, while patient and healthy donor samples were processed together. The immunoSEQ multiplex PCR was used to amplify TCRB sequences from cDNA, yielding 87-bp fragments that span the CDR3 region. Sequencing of the amplicons was performed on the Illumina HiSeq platform. The original methods were these. Synthetic template baselines were used to correct PCR bias computationally, reads within Hamming distance 2 were collapsed together, and singletons that could not be merged were discarded. Reads were aligned against IMGT to assign V, D and J genes, CDR3 length and insertions or deletions at six rearrangement sites. Within each subset, clonotype counts were normalized to the number of sorted cells before true diversity and Gini coefficients were calculated with the tcR R package. The overlap coefficient, calculated on TCRB nucleotide sequences, was used to measure repertoire sharing. Out-of-frame TCRB sequences from naive cells were analyzed as a proxy for the pre-selection repertoire. Entries here come from immuneACCESS through TCRdb and include only in-frame sequences with V and J called. Some clones fail to appear in such tables; in the studies checked, an unresolved V gene covers under half of the shortfall, and the cause of the remainder is unknown. V and J calls and clone size are those listed in that table; D and trimming were worked out from the DNA. This sample gives some 660,000 clones in total; more than 13% of them show up just once. The top ten constitute just under 0.04% of the sample.

Concerning this clone: Its target antigen remains unknown. No much larger clone is present one base from it, and per-base qualities are unavailable.

Each donor gave one peripheral blood draw, averaging approximately 0.12 L, which was collected into heparinised tubes. Using a panel that included CD45RO, CCR7, CD25, CD127, CD95 and CD27, naive, central memory, regulatory and stem cell-like memory CD4+ T cells were sorted on a BD FACSAria II. All sorted populations exceeded 98% purity. PBMCs were isolated immediately by Lymphoprep density gradient centrifugation and stained directly without culture. Samples were stained and sorted in pairs, with one healthy donor and one patient per experiment, so that batch effects were minimized. The receptor was isolated from a man between 18 and 35 years old with type 1 diabetes. The sample was naive CD4+ T cells from blood. Reading the label with the study, this specimen's cell subset or site is: true naive CD4+ T cells. In this chain, TRBV11-3 is recombined with TRBJ2-1; 9 junctional bases match TRBD2. The nucleotides read TGTGCCAGCAGCCCCCAGGCGGGAGGGTACAATGAGCAGTTCTTC. The encoded protein is CASSPQAGGYNEQFF.